Listed below are T cell receptor beta chains from one sample, sequenced in a study of blood T cell repertoires in COVID-19. The assay was immunoSEQ multiplex PCR, and TCRdb's table has in-frame clones only and misses some. The table has 150,000 to 200,000 clones, 80% to 85% seen once; the top ten hold 7.6%. The sample comprised peripheral blood. All receptors derive from a woman aged 70 to 79 with COVID-19, enrolled during active disease. The CDR3 runs from the conserved cysteine through the conserved F or W. The D gene is left open where the match is weak. Rows may omit the clone size; those that give it use once, few, many or a size class.

TRBV9,.,TRBJ2-7,.,CASSAEEGSAAYEQYF,TGTGCCAGCAGCGCTGAAGAAGGGAGTGCTGCCTACGAGCAGTACTTC
TRBV20-1,.,TRBJ2-1,.,CSASRPGVSNEQFF,TGCAGTGCTAGTAGGCCGGGAGTCTCCAATGAGCAGTTCTTC
TRBV19,TRBD2,TRBJ2-1,.,CASTESRASGRMGEQFF,TGTGCCAGTACCGAAAGTAGGGCTAGCGGGAGGATGGGTGAGCAGTTCTTC
TRBV19,TRBD1,TRBJ1-2,.,CASSPSTGYGYTF,TGTGCCAGTAGCCCGTCGACAGGGTATGGCTACACCTTC
TRBV5-6,.,TRBJ2-3,few,CASSLQGLDKYTQYF,TGTGCCAGCAGCTTACAGGGATTGGATAAGTATACGCAGTATTTT
TRBV7-9,TRBD2,TRBJ2-7,.,CASSPTGLAGGYEQYF,TGTGCCAGCAGCCCCACTGGACTAGCGGGAGGGTACGAGCAGTACTTC
TRBV6-4,.,TRBJ1-2,.,CASSDSGGSSLSGYTF,TGTGCCAGCAGTGACTCCGGCGGCAGTAGCCTCTCTGGCTACACCTTC
TRBV30,.,TRBJ2-7,.,CAWTLTDYYEQYF,TGTGCCTGGACCCTTACAGACTACTACGAGCAGTACTTC
TRBV5-6,.,TRBJ2-4,.,CASSLRTTLAKNIQYF,TGTGCCAGCAGCTTAAGGACTACCCTAGCCAAAAACATTCAGTACTTC
TRBV7-2,.,TRBJ1-6,few,CASSYPTAPGAPLHF,TGTGCCAGCAGCTACCCAACAGCGCCCGGGGCACCCCTCCACTTT
TRBV5-4,.,TRBJ2-1,.,CASSSDPGGAHEQFF,TGTGCCAGCAGCTCAGACCCCGGCGGTGCCCATGAGCAGTTCTTC
TRBV7-9,.,TRBJ2-5,.,CASSLEITRSRETQYF,TGTGCCAGCAGCTTAGAAATTACTAGGTCCCGGGAGACCCAGTACTTC
TRBV18,.,TRBJ1-4,many,CASSPRQVNEKLFF,TGTGCCAGCTCACCACGACAAGTTAATGAAAAACTGTTTTTT
TRBV4-2,TRBD1,TRBJ1-2,.,CASSQDTVQGAYYGYTF,TGTGCCAGCAGCCAAGATACGGTACAGGGGGCCTACTATGGCTACACCTTC
TRBV6-6,.,TRBJ1-2,.,CASSYLEGYTF,TGTGCCAGCAGTTACTTAGAGGGCTACACCTTC
TRBV6-6,TRBD2,TRBJ2-3,.,CASSPVGSGRARDTQYF,TGTGCCAGCAGTCCTGTAGGGAGCGGGAGGGCCAGAGATACGCAGTATTTT
TRBV30,.,TRBJ2-7,.,CAWNQGTYEQYF,TGTGCCTGGAATCAGGGTACCTACGAGCAGTACTTC
TRBV6-5,.,TRBJ1-3,once,CASSYSQSKSGNTIYF,TGTGCCAGCAGTTACTCCCAAAGCAAGTCTGGAAACACCATATATTTT
TRBV5-3,.,TRBJ2-5,.,CARSDYLASGETQYF,TGTGCCAGAAGCGACTATCTAGCGAGCGGGGAGACCCAGTACTTC
TRBV11-2,TRBD2,TRBJ2-1,few,CASSSFGLAGGPIQFF,TGTGCCAGCAGCTCCTTCGGACTAGCGGGAGGGCCAATTCAGTTCTTC
TRBV7-3,TRBD1,TRBJ2-3,.,CASSPRTGVSTDTQYF,TGTGCCAGCAGCCCTCGAACAGGGGTTAGCACAGATACGCAGTATTTT
TRBV5-1,TRBD2,TRBJ2-3,.,CASGAGGLVDTQYF,TGCGCCAGCGGAGCGGGAGGGCTTGTAGATACGCAGTATTTT
TRBV6-2/TRBV6-3,.,TRBJ2-2,.,CASSYGTPNTGELFF,TGTGCCAGCAGTTACGGGACACCGAACACCGGGGAGCTGTTTTTT
TRBV7-8,.,TRBJ2-1,few,CASSLGSTNEQFF,TGTGCCAGCAGCTTAGGTAGCACTAATGAGCAGTTCTTC
TRBV16,TRBD1,TRBJ1-6,few,CASSPTTGVYSPLHF,TGTGCCAGCAGCCCGACGACAGGGGTGTATTCACCCCTCCACTTT
TRBV15,TRBD2,TRBJ2-3,.,CATSRGAGGPADTQYF,TGTGCCACCAGCAGAGGGGCGGGAGGGCCGGCAGATACGCAGTATTTT
TRBV6-2/TRBV6-3,.,TRBJ1-2,few,CASSYSLRTANYGYTF,TGTGCCAGCAGTTACTCCCTCAGGACAGCTAACTATGGCTACACCTTC
TRBV6-2/TRBV6-3,TRBD1,TRBJ2-7,.,CASSPPTRTGTYEQYF,TGTGCCAGCAGCCCCCCAACCCGGACAGGTACCTACGAGCAGTACTTC
TRBV28,TRBD1,TRBJ2-7,.,CASTLGQSYEQYF,TGTGCCAGCACCCTGGGACAGTCCTACGAGCAGTACTTC
TRBV3-1/TRBV3-2,.,TRBJ1-3,few,CASGVGGVRNSGNTIYF,TGTGCCAGCGGGGTAGGAGGGGTGCGGAACTCTGGAAACACCATATATTTT
TRBV19,.,TRBJ1-4,.,CASSIARGDEKLFF,TGTGCCAGTAGTATAGCCAGGGGAGACGAAAAACTGTTTTTT
TRBV19,.,TRBJ2-4,.,CASSIDSGGDLAKNIQYF,TGTGCCAGTAGTATAGATTCGGGCGGGGACCTAGCCAAAAACATTCAGTACTTC
TRBV5-4,.,TRBJ1-1,.,CASSNFQELGEAFF,TGTGCCAGCAGCAACTTTCAGGAACTCGGTGAAGCTTTCTTT
TRBV4-2,TRBD1,TRBJ1-1,.,CASSQQTGSSSEAFF,TGTGCCAGCAGCCAACAGACAGGGTCGTCCTCTGAAGCTTTCTTT